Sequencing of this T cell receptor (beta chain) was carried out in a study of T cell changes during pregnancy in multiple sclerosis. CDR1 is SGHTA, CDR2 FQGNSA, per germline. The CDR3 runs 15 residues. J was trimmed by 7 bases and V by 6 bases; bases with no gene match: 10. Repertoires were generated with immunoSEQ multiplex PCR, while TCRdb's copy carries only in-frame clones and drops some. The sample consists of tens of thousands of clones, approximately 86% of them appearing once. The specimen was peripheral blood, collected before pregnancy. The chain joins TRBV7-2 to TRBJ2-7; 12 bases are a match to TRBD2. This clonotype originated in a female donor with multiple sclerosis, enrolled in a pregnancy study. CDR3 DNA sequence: TGTGCCAGCAGTCAAGGACTAGCGGGGATAGGGGAGCAGTACTTC. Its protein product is CASSQGLAGIGEQYF.